Listed below are T cell receptor beta chains from one sample, sequenced in a study of vaccination and CD4 T cells after COVID-19. No antigen is known for these receptors. TCRdb recomputed calls from the PCR reads with MiXCR, one row per CDR3 protein. The sample gives tens of thousands of distinct CDR3 sequences, 50% of which show up once; roughly 30% is in the top ten. The starting material was CD4+ T cells from blood, cultured in vitro, obtained before SARS-CoV-2 vaccination. The receptors were sampled from a human donor who received a COVID-19 vaccine. Each CDR3 is given with its conserved first and last residue. A D gene is named only where the DNA matches it firmly. Clone sizes are given selectively: once, few, many, or a class where the clone is expanded.

v_gene	j_gene	abundance	d_gene	CDR3aa	CDR3nt
TRBV7-8	TRBJ2-5	NA	NA	CASGETQYF	TGTGCCAGCGGGGAGACCCAGTACTTC
TRBV29-1	TRBJ1-1	once	NA	CSAGGARDTEAFF	TGCAGCGCTGGGGGGGCGCGGGACACTGAAGCTTTCTTT
TRBV20-1	TRBJ1-1	NA	TRBD1	CSARGRPGRTGQYTEAFF	TGCAGTGCTAGGGGCCGCCCGGGTAGGACAGGGCAGTACACTGAAGCTTTCTTT
TRBV15	TRBJ1-4	few	TRBD1	CATSRGQGLGEKLFF	TGTGCCACCAGCAGGGGACAGGGACTAGGGGAAAAACTGTTTTTT
TRBV28	TRBJ1-5	NA	TRBD1	CASSLGQGDQPQHF	TGTGCCAGCAGTCTCGGACAGGGGGATCAGCCCCAGCATTTT
TRBV11-2	TRBJ2-6	once	NA	CASSVQVRSGANVLTF	TGTGCCAGCAGCGTCCAGGTTCGCTCTGGGGCCAACGTCCTGACTTTC
TRBV6-5	TRBJ1-6	NA	NA	CASSSRRISYSPLHF	TGTGCCAGCAGTTCAAGACGGATCTCTTATTCACCCCTCCACTTT
TRBV20-1	TRBJ2-3	NA	TRBD2	CSVISGGATDTQYF	TGCAGTGTAATTAGCGGGGGGGCTACAGATACGCAGTATTTT
TRBV11-2	TRBJ2-7	few	NA	CASSLGQGYSYEQYF	TGTGCCAGCAGCTTAGGCCAGGGCTACTCCTACGAGCAGTACTTC
TRBV6-1	TRBJ1-6	few	NA	CASSEGAGGIYNSPLHF	TGTGCCAGCAGTGAGGGGGCCGGGGGCATCTATAATTCACCCCTCCACTTT
TRBV24-1	TRBJ2-7	NA	TRBD2	CATQRGPTYEQYF	TGTGCCACCCAGCGGGGGCCAACCTACGAGCAGTACTTC
TRBV30	TRBJ1-2	few	NA	CAWRAGQNYGYTF	TGTGCCTGGAGGGCGGGCCAGAACTATGGCTACACCTTC
TRBV27	TRBJ2-3	NA	NA	CASSPLTDSDTQYF	TGTGCCAGCAGTCCCTTGACGGATTCAGATACGCAGTATTTT
TRBV19	TRBJ1-5	few	NA	CASRQSYSNQPQHF	TGTGCCAGTAGGCAGAGTTATAGCAATCAGCCCCAGCATTTT
TRBV19	TRBJ2-7	NA	NA	CATSDATYEQYF	TGTGCCACCTCGGACGCGACCTACGAGCAGTACTTC
TRBV23-1	TRBJ1-6	NA	NA	CASSQPRQGSGNSPLHF	TGCGCCAGCAGTCAACCGCGGCAGGGAAGTGGTAATTCACCCCTCCACTTT
TRBV14	TRBJ1-4	NA	NA	CASSQRLGGWEKLFF	TGTGCCAGCAGCCAAAGATTGGGTGGTTGGGAAAAACTGTTTTTT
TRBV20-1	TRBJ2-3	NA	TRBD2	CSALRTSGVLNTQYF	TGCAGTGCCTTAAGGACTAGCGGCGTTTTGAATACGCAGTATTTT
TRBV2	TRBJ1-2	NA	NA	CASSGRYYGYTF	TGTGCCAGCAGCGGCAGGTACTATGGCTACACCTTC